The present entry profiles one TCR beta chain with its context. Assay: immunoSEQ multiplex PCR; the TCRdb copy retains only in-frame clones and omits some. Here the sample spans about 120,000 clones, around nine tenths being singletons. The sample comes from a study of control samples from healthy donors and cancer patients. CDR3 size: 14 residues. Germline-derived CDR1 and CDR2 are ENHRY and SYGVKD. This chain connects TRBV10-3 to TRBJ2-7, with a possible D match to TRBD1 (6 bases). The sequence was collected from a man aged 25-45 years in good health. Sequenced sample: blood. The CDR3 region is CVARAQGDSYEQYV. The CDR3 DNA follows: TGTGTCGCACGGGCACAGGGAGATTCCTACGAGCAGTACGTC.